The 12 T cell receptor beta chains in this list originate from one sample, sequenced in a study of cytomegalovirus exposure and HLA in healthy donors. The PCR was carried out with 60 Vbeta primers and 13 Jbeta primers. Method: immunoSEQ multiplex PCR; TCRdb's copy keeps in-frame clones and lacks some. Among roughly 110,000 clones listed, over 70% were seen once. The source material was PBMCs. The receptors originated from a boy younger than 18 in good health and CMV-seronegative.

This rearrangement joins TRBV6-5 to TRBJ2-7; TRBD1 matches 10 bases. CDR1 is MNHEY and CDR2 is SVGAGI in the germline V gene. The V segment lost 7 bases and the J segment 2 bases; nucleotides outside the gene matches: 2. The CDR3 length is 13 residues. The CDR3: CASMGQGTYEQYF. CDR3 bases: TGTGCCAGCATGGGACAGGGGACCTACGAGCAGTACTTC.

The chain links TRBV5-6 to TRBJ1-1; D is unclear. Trimming took off 0 bases at V and 9 bases at J, with 9 bases between the two ends. The germline gives CDR1 SGHDT, CDR2 YYEEEE. This CDR3 region has 12 residues. The CDR3 DNA sequence: TGTGCCAGCAGCTTGGGGAGGCATAAAGCTTTCTTT. Amino acids: CASSLGRHKAFF.

This clone showed up just a few times. The chain combines TRBV19 with TRBJ2-1; D may be TRBD1 (6 bases). The V end lost 7 bases, the J end lost 7 bases, and 20 bases lay between the germline ends. This CDR3 has 15 amino acids. Germline loops: CDR1 LNHDA, CDR2 SQIVND (reference sequence). The CDR3 is CASKPNRVSGNEQFF. CDR3 DNA sequence: TGTGCCAGTAAGCCCAACAGGGTCTCGGGGAATGAGCAGTTCTTC. Together with reference TRBV19 and TRBJ2-1, the CDR3 gives the full variable domain: DGGITQSPKYLFRKEGQNVTLSCEQNLNHDAMYWYRQDPGQGLRLIYYSQIVNDFQKGDIAEGYSVSREKKESFPLTVTSAQKNPTAFYLCASKPNRVSGNEQFFGPGTRLTVL.

This chain connects TRBV6-6 to TRBJ1-1; tentative D call: TRBD1 (6 bases). Trimming removed 2 bases at V and 5 bases at J, with 9 bases between. Germline V gene lookup returns CDR1 MNHNY and CDR2 SVGAGI (reference sequence). CDR3 size: 13 residues. This CDR3 reads CASSYEGGTEAFF. In nucleotides, the CDR3 is TGTGCCAGCAGTTACGAGGGGGGGACTGAAGCTTTCTTT.

The gene calls are TRBV7-2 and TRBJ1-5; 8 positions match TRBD1. Germline CDR1 and CDR2: SGHTA and FQGNSA. The CDR3 runs 15 residues. The V segment lost 1 base and the J segment 3 bases; nucleotides outside the gene matches: 2. CDR3 sequence reads: CASSLGTGFNQPQHF. The CDR3 DNA reads as TGTGCCAGCAGCTTAGGGACAGGGTTCAATCAGCCCCAGCATTTT.

The J gene is TRBJ1-1, the V gene TRBV7-9, with a tentative D call TRBD1 (6 bases). The V gene lost 5 bases and the J gene lost 6 bases, with 13 bases spanning the gap. Germline values: CDR1 SEHNR, CDR2 FQNEAQ (reference sequence). The CDR3 is 13 amino acids. This chain's CDR3 is CASSPGQRPEAFF. In DNA form, the CDR3 reads TGTGCCAGCAGCCCAGGACAGAGGCCTGAAGCTTTCTTT.

The chain has TRBV7-2 and TRBJ1-2; D uncertain. This CDR3 region has 12 residues. V shed 3 bases and J shed 8 bases, with 10 bases lying between them. Germline-derived CDR1 and CDR2 are SGHTA and FQGNSA. CDR3 coding DNA: TGTGCCAGCAGCTTGAGTACCGAGGGCTACACCTTC. Its protein is CASSLSTEGYTF.

This clone was seen a few times. The chain is built from TRBV6-1 and TRBJ2-7; 8 bases map to TRBD2. Germline lookup yields CDR1 MNHNS and CDR2 SASEGT. V shed 4 bases, J shed 3 bases, and the junction held 8 bases outside the gene matches. This CDR3 is built from 15 residues. In nucleotides, the CDR3 is TGTGCCAGCAGTGCTTTAGCGGGGAAGGACTACGAGCAGTACTTC. Protein sequence: CASSALAGKDYEQYF.

The chain uses TRBV30 and TRBJ2-7, with TRBD1 matching over 10 bases. This CDR3 is built from 14 residues. V trimming: 4 bases; J trimming: 2 bases; junction bases outside the gene matches: 5. Germline V gene sequence: CDR1 GTSNPN, CDR2 SVGIG (reference sequence). The CDR3 loop is CAWNRDRGTYEQYF. CDR3 bases: TGTGCCTGGAATCGGGACAGGGGAACCTACGAGCAGTACTTC.

Details on this clone: As the CDR3 is not closed by the conserved phenylalanine or tryptophan, this likely results from a read error. No DNA is shown, since the ends of the CDR3 on it are uncertain; the CDR3 is the one TCRdb lists. The chain combines TRBV29-1 with TRBJ1-1; the D call TRBD1 from the table was never checked on the DNA. Germline lookup yields CDR1 SQVTM and CDR2 ANQGSEA. From its first to its last residue, the CDR3 has 13 amino acids. The CDR3: CSGGQGADTEALV.

The J gene is TRBJ1-4, the V gene TRBV9; TRBD1 might be the D (6 bases). The germline CDR1 and CDR2 sequences are SGDLS and YYNGEE. The V end lost 4 bases, the J end lost 0 bases, and 10 bases lay between the germline ends. CDR3 length equals 15 residues. CDR3 nucleotide sequence: TGTGCCAGCAGCCCCCGGACAGCAACTAATGAAAAACTGTTTTTT. Its protein is CASSPRTATNEKLFF.

V usage is TRBV6-1 and J usage is TRBJ1-6; the D is unclear. Germline assignment: CDR1 MNHNS and CDR2 SASEGT. V dropped 4 bases and J dropped 8 bases, with 9 bases sitting between them. The CDR3 loop spans 13 amino acids. CDR3 protein: CASSVARDSPLHF. DNA for the CDR3: TGTGCCAGCAGTGTGGCGAGGGATTCACCCCTCCACTTT.